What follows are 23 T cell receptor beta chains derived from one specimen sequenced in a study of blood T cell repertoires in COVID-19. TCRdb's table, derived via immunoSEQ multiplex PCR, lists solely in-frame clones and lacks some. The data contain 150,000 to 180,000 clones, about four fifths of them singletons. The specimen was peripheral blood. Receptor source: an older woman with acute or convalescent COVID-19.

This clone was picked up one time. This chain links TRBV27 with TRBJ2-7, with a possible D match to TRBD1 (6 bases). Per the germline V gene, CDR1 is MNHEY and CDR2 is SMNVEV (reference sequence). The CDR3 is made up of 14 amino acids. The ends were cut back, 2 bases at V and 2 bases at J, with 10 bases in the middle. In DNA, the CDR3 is TGTGCCAGCAGTTTAGTGGGGGCCCCCTACGAGCAGTACTTC. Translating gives CASSLVGAPYEQYF.

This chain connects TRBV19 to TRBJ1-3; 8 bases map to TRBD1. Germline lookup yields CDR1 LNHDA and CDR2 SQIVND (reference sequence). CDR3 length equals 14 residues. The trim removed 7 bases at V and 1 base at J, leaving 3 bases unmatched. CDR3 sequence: CASNRTGSGNTIYF. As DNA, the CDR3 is TGTGCCAGTAACCGGACAGGGTCTGGAAACACCATATATTTT.

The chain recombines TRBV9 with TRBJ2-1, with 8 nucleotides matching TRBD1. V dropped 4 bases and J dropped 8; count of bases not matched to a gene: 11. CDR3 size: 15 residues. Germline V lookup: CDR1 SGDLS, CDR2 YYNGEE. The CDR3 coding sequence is TGTGCCAGCAGCAAACTTGGACAGGGACGGGATGAGCAGTTCTTC. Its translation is CASSKLGQGRDEQFF.

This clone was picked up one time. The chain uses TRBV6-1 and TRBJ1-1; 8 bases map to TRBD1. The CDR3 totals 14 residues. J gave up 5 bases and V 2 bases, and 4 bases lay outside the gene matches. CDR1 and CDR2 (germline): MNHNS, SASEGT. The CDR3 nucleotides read TGTGCCAGCAGTGAACAGGGGGCGACGACTGAAGCTTTCTTT. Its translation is CASSEQGATTEAFF.

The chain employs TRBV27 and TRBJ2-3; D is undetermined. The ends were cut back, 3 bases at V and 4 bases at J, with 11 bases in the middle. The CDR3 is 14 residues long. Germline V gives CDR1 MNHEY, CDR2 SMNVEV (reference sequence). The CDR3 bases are TGTGCCAGCAGTTTGGTACTCTCGGCAGATACGCAGTATTTT. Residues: CASSLVLSADTQYF.

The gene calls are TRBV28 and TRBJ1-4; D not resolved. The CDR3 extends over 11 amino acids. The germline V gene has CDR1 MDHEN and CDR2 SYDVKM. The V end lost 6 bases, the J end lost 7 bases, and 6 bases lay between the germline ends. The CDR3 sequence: CASSLFEKLFF. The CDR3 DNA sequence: TGTGCCAGCAGCCTATTTGAAAAACTGTTTTTT.

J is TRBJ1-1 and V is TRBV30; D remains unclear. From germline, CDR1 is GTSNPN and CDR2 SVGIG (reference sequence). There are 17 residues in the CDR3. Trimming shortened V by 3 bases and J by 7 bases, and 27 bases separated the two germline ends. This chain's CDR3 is CAWRGYGWSSPGGEAFF. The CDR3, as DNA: TGTGCCTGGAGGGGTTATGGTTGGTCAAGTCCGGGAGGTGAAGCTTTCTTT.

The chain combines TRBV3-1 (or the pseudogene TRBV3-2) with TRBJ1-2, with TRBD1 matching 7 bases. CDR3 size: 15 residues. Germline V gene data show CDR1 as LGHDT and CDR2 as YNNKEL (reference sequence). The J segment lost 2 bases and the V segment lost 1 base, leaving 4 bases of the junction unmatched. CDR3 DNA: TGTGCCAGCAGCCAAGGGGACAGCTTGAACTATGGCTACACCTTC. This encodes CASSQGDSLNYGYTF.

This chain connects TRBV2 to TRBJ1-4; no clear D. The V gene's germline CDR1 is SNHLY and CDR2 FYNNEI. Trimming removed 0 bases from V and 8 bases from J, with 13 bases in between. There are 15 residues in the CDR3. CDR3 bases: TGTGCCAGCAGTGAAGCCCCGATGGGTAGCGAAAAACTGTTTTTT. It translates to CASSEAPMGSEKLFF.

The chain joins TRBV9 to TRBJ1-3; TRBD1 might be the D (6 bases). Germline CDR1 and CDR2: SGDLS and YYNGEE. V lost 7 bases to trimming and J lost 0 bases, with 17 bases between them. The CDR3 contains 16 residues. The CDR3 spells CASSRDTILSGNTIYF. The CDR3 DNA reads TGTGCCAGCTCCCGGGACACCATCCTCTCTGGAAACACCATATATTTT.

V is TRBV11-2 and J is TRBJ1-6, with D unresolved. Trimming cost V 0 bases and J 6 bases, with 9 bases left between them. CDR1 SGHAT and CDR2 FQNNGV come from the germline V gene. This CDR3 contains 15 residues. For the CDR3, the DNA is TGTGCCAGCAGCTTAGATCAAGCGGGTAATTCACCCCTCCACTTT. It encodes CASSLDQAGNSPLHF.

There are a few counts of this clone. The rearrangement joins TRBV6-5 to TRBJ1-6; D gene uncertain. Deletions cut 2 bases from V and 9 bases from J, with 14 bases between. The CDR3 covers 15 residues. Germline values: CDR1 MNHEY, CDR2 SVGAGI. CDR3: CASSYDPSRSSPLHF. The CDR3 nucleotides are TGTGCCAGCAGTTACGACCCCTCGAGGAGTTCACCCCTCCACTTT.

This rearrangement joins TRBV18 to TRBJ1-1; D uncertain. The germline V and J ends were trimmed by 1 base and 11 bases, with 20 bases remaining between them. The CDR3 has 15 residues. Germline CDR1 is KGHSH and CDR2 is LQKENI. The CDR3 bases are TGTGCCAGCTCACCACAATCACGAGAATCCCGAGGGGCTTTCTTT. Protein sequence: CASSPQSRESRGAFF.

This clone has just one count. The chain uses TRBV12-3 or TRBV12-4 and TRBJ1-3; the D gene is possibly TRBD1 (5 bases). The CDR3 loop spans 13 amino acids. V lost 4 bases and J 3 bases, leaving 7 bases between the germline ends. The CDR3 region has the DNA TGTGCCAGCAGTTCGGGGGGTGGAAACACCATATATTTT. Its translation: CASSSGGGNTIYF.

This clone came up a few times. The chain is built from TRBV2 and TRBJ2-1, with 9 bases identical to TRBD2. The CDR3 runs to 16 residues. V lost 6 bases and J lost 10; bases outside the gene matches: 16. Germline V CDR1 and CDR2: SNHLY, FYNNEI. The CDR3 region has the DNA TGTGCCAGCAGGCAACGAGCGGGGGGCCTATTCAGGGAGCAGTTCTTC. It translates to CASRQRAGGLFREQFF.

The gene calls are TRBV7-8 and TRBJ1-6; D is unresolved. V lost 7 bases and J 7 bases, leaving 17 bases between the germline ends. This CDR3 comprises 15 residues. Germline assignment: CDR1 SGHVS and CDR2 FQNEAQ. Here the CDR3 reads CASTPLAAGNSPLHF. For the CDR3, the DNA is TGTGCCAGCACCCCGTTGGCGGCGGGGAATTCACCCCTCCACTTT. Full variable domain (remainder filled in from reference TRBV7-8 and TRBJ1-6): GAGVSQSPRYKVAKRGQDVALRCDPISGHVSLFWYQQALGQGPEFLTYFQNEAQLDKSGLPSDRFFAERPEGSVSTLKIQRTQQEDSAVYLCASTPLAAGNSPLHFGNGTRLTVT.

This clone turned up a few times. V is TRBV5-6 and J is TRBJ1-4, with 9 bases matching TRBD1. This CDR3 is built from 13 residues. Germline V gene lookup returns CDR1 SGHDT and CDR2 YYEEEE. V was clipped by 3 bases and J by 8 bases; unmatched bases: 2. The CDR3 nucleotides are TGTGCCAGCAGCTGGGGACAGGGCGAAAAACTGTTTTTT. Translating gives CASSWGQGEKLFF. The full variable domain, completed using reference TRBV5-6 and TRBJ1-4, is DAGVTQSPTHLIKTRGQQVTLRCSPKSGHDTVSWYQQALGQGPQFIFQYYEEEERQRGNFPDRFSGHQFPNYSSELNVNALLLGDSALYLCASSWGQGEKLFFGSGTQLSVL.

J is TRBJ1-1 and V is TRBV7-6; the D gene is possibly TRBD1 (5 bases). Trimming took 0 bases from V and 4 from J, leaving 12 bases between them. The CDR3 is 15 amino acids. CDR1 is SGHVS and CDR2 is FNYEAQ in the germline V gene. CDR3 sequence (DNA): TGTGCCAGCAGCTTAGCCGGGGGAATTGGCACTGAAGCTTTCTTT. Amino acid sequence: CASSLAGGIGTEAFF. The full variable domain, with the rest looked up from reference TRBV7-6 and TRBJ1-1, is GAGVSQSPRYKVTKRGQDVALRCDPISGHVSLYWYRQALGQGPEFLTYFNYEAQQDKSGLPNDRFSAERPEGSISTLTIQRTEQRDSAMYRCASSLAGGIGTEAFFGQGTRLTVV.

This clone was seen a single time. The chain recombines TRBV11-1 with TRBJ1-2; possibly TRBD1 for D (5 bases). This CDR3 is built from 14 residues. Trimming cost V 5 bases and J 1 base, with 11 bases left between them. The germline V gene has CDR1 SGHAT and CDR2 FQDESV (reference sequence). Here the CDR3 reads CASSIGGVNYGYTF. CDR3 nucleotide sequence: TGTGCCAGCAGCATCGGGGGAGTTAACTATGGCTACACCTTC.

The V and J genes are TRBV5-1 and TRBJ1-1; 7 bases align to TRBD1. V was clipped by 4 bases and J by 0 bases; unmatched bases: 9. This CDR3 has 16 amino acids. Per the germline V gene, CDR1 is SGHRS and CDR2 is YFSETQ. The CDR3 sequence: CASSPTGTALNTEAFF. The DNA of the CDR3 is TGCGCCAGCAGCCCAACCGGGACAGCTTTGAACACTGAAGCTTTCTTT.

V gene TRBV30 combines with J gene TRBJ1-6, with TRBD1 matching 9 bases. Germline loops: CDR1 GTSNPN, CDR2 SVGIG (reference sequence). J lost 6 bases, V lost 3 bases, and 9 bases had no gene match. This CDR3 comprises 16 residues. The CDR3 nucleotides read TGTGCCTGGAGAGCGCCGGGACAGGGACGTAATTCACCCCTCCACTTT. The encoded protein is CAWRAPGQGRNSPLHF.

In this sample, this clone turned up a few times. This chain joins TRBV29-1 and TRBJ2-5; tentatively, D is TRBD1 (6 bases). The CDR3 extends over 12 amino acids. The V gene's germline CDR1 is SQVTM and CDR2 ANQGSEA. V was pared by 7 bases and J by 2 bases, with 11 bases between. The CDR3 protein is CSARTDQETQYF. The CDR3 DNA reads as TGCAGCGCAAGGACAGATCAAGAGACCCAGTACTTC.

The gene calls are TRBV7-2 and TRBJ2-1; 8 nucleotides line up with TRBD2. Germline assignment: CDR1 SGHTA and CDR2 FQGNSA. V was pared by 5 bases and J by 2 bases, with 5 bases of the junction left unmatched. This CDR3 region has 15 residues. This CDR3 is CASSPQRGPYNEQFF. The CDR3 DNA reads TGTGCCAGCAGCCCCCAGCGGGGGCCCTACAATGAGCAGTTCTTC.